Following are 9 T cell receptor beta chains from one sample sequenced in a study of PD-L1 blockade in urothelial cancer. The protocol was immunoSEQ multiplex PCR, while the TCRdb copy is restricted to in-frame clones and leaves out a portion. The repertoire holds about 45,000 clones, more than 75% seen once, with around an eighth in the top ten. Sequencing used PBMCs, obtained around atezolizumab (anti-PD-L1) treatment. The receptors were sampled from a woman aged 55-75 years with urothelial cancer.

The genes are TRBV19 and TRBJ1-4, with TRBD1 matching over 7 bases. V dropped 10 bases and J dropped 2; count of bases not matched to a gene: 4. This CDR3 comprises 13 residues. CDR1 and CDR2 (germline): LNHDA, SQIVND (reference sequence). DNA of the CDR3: TGTGCCACCGCGACAGGGACTAATGAAAAACTGTTTTTT. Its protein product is CATATGTNEKLFF.

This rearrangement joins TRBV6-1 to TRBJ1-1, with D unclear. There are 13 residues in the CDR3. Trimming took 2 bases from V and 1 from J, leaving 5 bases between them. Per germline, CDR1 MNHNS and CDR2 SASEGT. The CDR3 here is CASSESWNTEAFF. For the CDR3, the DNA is TGTGCCAGCAGTGAATCATGGAACACTGAAGCTTTCTTT.

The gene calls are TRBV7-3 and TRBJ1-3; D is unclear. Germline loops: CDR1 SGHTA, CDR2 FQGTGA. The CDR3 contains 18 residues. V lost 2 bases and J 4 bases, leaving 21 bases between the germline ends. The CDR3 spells CASSLLPLGSLTGNTIYF. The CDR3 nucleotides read TGTGCCAGCAGCTTACTCCCCTTGGGCAGTCTAACGGGAAACACCATATATTTT.

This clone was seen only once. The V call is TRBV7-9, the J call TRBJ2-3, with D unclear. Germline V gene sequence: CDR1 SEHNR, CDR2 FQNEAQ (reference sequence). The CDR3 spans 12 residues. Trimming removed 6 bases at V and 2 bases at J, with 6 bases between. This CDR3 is CASRPDTDTQYF. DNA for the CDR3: TGTGCCAGCAGGCCAGACACAGATACGCAGTATTTT.

The CDR3 nucleotides read TGTGCCAGCAGCCAAATACCGGGACTAGGCTACAATGAGCAGTTCTTC. Encoded protein: CASSQIPGLGYNEQFF. The chain is built from TRBV4-2 and TRBJ2-1; 8 bases align to TRBD2. Germline V CDR1 and CDR2: LGHNA, YNFKEQ. There are 16 residues in the CDR3. J lost 3 bases, V lost 2 bases, and 6 bases had no gene match.

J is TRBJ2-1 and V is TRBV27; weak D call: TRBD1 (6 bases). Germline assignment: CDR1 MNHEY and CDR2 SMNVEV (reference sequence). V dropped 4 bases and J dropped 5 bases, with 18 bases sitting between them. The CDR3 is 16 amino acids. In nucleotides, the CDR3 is TGTGCCAGCAGTTCCCCCGGGACACGCTATAACAATGAGCAGTTCTTC. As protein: CASSSPGTRYNNEQFF.

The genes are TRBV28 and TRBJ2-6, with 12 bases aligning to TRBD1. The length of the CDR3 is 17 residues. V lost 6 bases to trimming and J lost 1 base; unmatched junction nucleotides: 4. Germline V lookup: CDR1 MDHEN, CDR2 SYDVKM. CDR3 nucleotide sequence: TGTGCCAGCAGAAGGGACAGGGGGCATTCTGGGGCCAACGTCCTGACTTTC. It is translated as CASRRDRGHSGANVLTF.

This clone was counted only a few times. The CDR3 protein is CASSYPSGLAGPYNEQFF. The CDR3 nucleotides read TGTGCCAGCAGTTACCCTTCCGGGCTAGCGGGACCATACAATGAGCAGTTCTTC. This chain connects TRBV28 to TRBJ2-1; TRBD2 matches at 9 bases. V dropped 4 bases and J dropped 4; count of bases not matched to a gene: 14. Germline V lookup: CDR1 MDHEN, CDR2 SYDVKM. CDR3 length: 18 residues.

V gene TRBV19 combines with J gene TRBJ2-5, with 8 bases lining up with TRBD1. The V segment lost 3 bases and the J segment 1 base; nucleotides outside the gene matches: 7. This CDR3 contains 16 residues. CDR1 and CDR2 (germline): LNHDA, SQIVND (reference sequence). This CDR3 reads CASSMGTGGGQETQYF. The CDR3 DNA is TGTGCCAGTAGTATGGGGACAGGAGGGGGCCAAGAGACCCAGTACTTC.